The clone carrying this TCR beta chain was detected once. The age range of participants was about 18 to 100 years, with residence in about two dozen US areas. Symptom resolution, clearance, or two negative PCRs marked donors in Cohort 3 as recovered. In the original processing: The assay estimated nucleated cells by amplifying reference gene primers. This table comes from immunoSEQ multiplex PCR, and its TCRdb copy is limited to in-frame clones, with some not included. Clonal size and the V and J genes are those of that table, whereas D and trimming came from the DNA. Among around 500,000 clones, around 89% were seen once, and the ten largest hold around 1.9%. This sample is drawn from a study of blood T cell repertoires in COVID-19. Across the whole study: Samples representing acute and convalescent COVID-19 were sourced from the United States, Italy and Spain.

Sequencing was carried out using PBMCs or T cells enriched from blood (not recorded which). The clonotype comes from a woman aged 40-49 years who had recovered from COVID-19.

The CDR3 spells CATSLAEYNEQFF. Here the CDR3 DNA reads TGTGCCACCAGTTTAGCAGAATACAATGAGCAGTTCTTC. The chain combines TRBV24-1 with TRBJ2-1, with D unresolved. This CDR3 is built from 13 residues. The germline CDR1 and CDR2 sequences are KGHDR and SFDVKD. Trimming took off 6 bases at V and 4 bases at J, with 9 bases between the two ends.